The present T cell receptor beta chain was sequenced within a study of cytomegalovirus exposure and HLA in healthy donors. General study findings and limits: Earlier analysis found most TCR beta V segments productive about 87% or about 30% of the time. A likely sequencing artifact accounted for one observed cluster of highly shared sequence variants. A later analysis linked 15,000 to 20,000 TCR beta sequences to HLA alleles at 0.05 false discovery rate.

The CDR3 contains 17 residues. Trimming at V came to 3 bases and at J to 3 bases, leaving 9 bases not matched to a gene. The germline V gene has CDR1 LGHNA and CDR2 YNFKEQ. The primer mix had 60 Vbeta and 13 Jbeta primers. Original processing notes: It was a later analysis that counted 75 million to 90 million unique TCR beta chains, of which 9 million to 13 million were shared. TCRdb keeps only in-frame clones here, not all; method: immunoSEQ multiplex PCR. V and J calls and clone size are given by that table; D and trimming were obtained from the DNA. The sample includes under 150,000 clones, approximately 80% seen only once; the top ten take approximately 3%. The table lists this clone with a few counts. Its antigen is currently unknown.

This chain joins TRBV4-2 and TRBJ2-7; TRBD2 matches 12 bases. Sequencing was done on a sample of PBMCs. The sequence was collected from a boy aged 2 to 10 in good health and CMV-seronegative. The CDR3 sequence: CASSQLTSGGTYYEQYF. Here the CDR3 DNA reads TGTGCCAGCAGCCAGTTGACTAGCGGGGGAACCTACTACGAGCAGTACTTC.